This T cell receptor beta chain is from a study of T-cell memory formation after mild COVID-19. Between the trimmed V and J ends, which lost 0 bases and 2 bases, there was a span of 11 bases. Per germline, CDR1 SGHRS and CDR2 YFSETQ. The CDR3 loop spans 15 amino acids. This clonotype counts as medium-sized. A single record per CDR3 protein comes from TCRdb applying MiXCR to the 5' RACE reads. The table lists about 5,500 distinct CDR3 sequences, around a fifth of them singletons. This TCR derives from an adult woman who had mild COVID-19 (a few samples of this study predate the infection). Cell type and time point are not known. V usage is TRBV5-1 and J usage is TRBJ2-5; D is possibly TRBD2 (7 bases). Sequencing was carried out using PBMCs or a T cell subset sorted from them (not recorded which). The CDR3, as DNA: TGCGCCAGCAGCTTGGGCGGGGGCTTTCAAGAGACCCAGTACTTC. Encoded protein: CASSLGGGFQETQYF.